The entry below describes one T cell receptor beta chain. The germline CDR1 and CDR2 sequences are LNHDA and SQIVND (reference sequence). Germline trimming cut 4 bases from V and 2 bases from J; bases unmatched to any gene: 17. The CDR3 consists of 19 residues. The sample belongs to a study of blood T cell repertoires in COVID-19. Study in general: Both acute and convalescent COVID-19 samples were obtained from the United States, Italy and Spain.

Using immunoSEQ multiplex PCR, the repertoire was profiled, and TCRdb retains in-frame clones only, with some absent. The sample holds 350,000 to 450,000 clones, roughly 87% seen once. Recruits, aged about 18 to 100 years, lived in 24 US areas. Participant-reported clinical history was the basis for cohort assignment. Each recovered donor of Cohort 3 presented with two negative PCRs, clearance, or symptom resolution. The sequenced material came from PBMCs or T cells enriched from blood (not recorded which). The gene calls are TRBV19 and TRBJ1-5; the match to TRBD1 covers 7 bases. This clonotype was sampled from a woman between 50 and 59 years old who had recovered from COVID-19. Here the CDR3 reads CASSRMTGIGSFGNQPQHF. CDR3 DNA sequence: TGTGCCAGTAGTAGAATGACAGGGATTGGCAGTTTTGGCAATCAGCCCCAGCATTTT.